These 20 T cell receptor beta chains were all obtained from the same sample, sequenced in a study of T cells after yellow fever vaccination. TCRdb re-analysed the 5' RACE reads in MiXCR, keeping a single row per CDR3 protein. The table lists 300,000 to 350,000 distinct CDR3 sequences, under 5% of them singletons. The sample here was PBMCs, taken 5 days after the yellow fever booster vaccination. These receptors were taken from a man aged 18 to 29 who received the YFV17D yellow fever vaccine.

This clonotype was picked up a small number of times. J is TRBJ2-6 and V is TRBV4-1; the match to TRBD2 covers 7 bases. This CDR3 region has 17 residues. The trim removed 0 bases at V and 1 base at J, leaving 3 bases unmatched. CDR1 MGHRA and CDR2 YSYEKL come from the germline V gene. CDR3: CASSQDWGGSGANVLTF. CDR3 sequence (DNA): TGCGCCAGCAGCCAAGATTGGGGAGGGTCTGGGGCCAACGTCCTGACTTTC.

At least ten counts were recorded for this clonotype. The rearrangement links TRBV7-8 to TRBJ1-5; D not resolved. This CDR3 is built from 12 residues. The V end lost 0 bases, the J end lost 5 bases, and 2 bases lay between the germline ends. Germline-derived CDR1 and CDR2 are SGHVS and FQNEAQ. As DNA, the CDR3 is TGTGCCAGCAGCTTAGCTGATCAGCCCCAGCATTTT. It yields the protein CASSLADQPQHF.

V usage is TRBV4-1 and J usage is TRBJ2-2; no firm D call. Germline V gives CDR1 MGHRA, CDR2 YSYEKL. Trimming removed 7 bases from V and 5 bases from J, with 14 bases in between. This CDR3 comprises 14 residues. The CDR3 DNA follows: TGCGCCAGCAATTGGGATGCGGCTACCGGGGAGCTGTTTTTT. This encodes CASNWDAATGELFF.

Many counts were recorded for this clonotype. The chain couples TRBV4-3 to TRBJ2-6; tentatively, D is TRBD2 (5 bases). V was pared by 1 base and J by 4 bases, with 11 bases between. CDR1 is LGHNA, CDR2 YSLEER, per germline. The CDR3 has 16 residues. CDR3 nucleotides: TGCGCCAGCAGCCAAGTGAGGGAAACAGGGGCCAACGTCCTGACTTTC. This gives the protein CASSQVRETGANVLTF.

This chain joins TRBV7-6 and TRBJ2-7; perhaps TRBD2 as D (6 bases). The germline V gene has CDR1 SGHVS and CDR2 FNYEAQ. V gave up 2 bases and J gave up 3 bases, with 11 bases separating them. The CDR3 covers 14 residues. CDR3 nucleotide sequence: TGTGCCAGCAGCTTATCGGCGGGGAACTACGAGCAGTACTTC. Translation: CASSLSAGNYEQYF.

The rearrangement uses TRBV4-1 and TRBJ2-6, with a tentative D call TRBD1 (6 bases). Germline values: CDR1 MGHRA, CDR2 YSYEKL. V was trimmed by 2 bases and J by 4 bases, leaving 15 bases between them. The CDR3 spans 17 residues. The CDR3 DNA reads as TGCGCCAGCAGCCAACAGGGGCCAAATCTGGGGGCCAACGTCCTGACTTTC. Translating gives CASSQQGPNLGANVLTF.

There are many counts of this clonotype. This rearrangement joins TRBV10-2 to TRBJ1-1; TRBD1 matches at 8 bases. V was pared by 8 bases and J by 3 bases, with 5 bases of the junction left unmatched. Germline V gene data show CDR1 as WSHSY and CDR2 as SAAADI. This CDR3 has 13 amino acids. The CDR3 coding sequence is TGCGCCAGCCGGAGGACAGGGTACACTGAAGCTTTCTTT. As protein: CASRRTGYTEAFF.

The rearrangement links TRBV5-1 to TRBJ2-7; D not certain. The germline gives CDR1 SGHRS, CDR2 YFSETQ. This CDR3 region has 15 residues. V gave up 0 bases and J gave up 0 bases, with 10 bases separating them. The CDR3, as DNA: TGCGCCAGCAGCTTGGTGCGGTTTAGCTCCTACGAGCAGTACGTC. Encoded protein: CASSLVRFSSYEQYV.

In its sample, this clonotype was seen many times. This chain connects TRBV4-3 to TRBJ2-3, with D perhaps given as TRBD1 or TRBD2 (5 bases each). Germline CDR1 LGHNA, CDR2 YSLEER. CDR3 length: 16 residues. The V end was cut by 4 bases, the J end by 0 bases, with 14 bases between. The CDR3 DNA sequence: TGCGCCAGCAGCCGACAAGGGACCGCTAGCACAGATACGCAGTATTTT. Its translation: CASSRQGTASTDTQYF.

This clonotype was counted a few times. The CDR3: CASTRDTSGNTIYF. The CDR3 nucleotides are TGTGCCAGCACCCGGGACACCTCTGGAAACACCATATATTTT. J is TRBJ1-3 and V is TRBV12-3 or TRBV12-4; TRBD1 is a possible D gene (6 bases). Trimming took off 7 bases at V and 0 bases at J, with 10 bases between the two ends. The length of the CDR3 is 14 residues.

This clonotype occurred a few times. The J gene is TRBJ1-2, the V gene TRBV27, with a tentative D call TRBD1 (6 bases). Germline values: CDR1 MNHEY, CDR2 SMNVEV (reference sequence). The V end lost 5 bases, the J end lost 1 base, and 17 bases lay between the germline ends. The CDR3 has 16 amino acids. The CDR3 coding sequence is TGTGCCAGCAGTAGTCAGGGGCAGGTCATTAACTATGGCTACACCTTC. Protein product: CASSSQGQVINYGYTF.

V and J are TRBV5-4 and TRBJ1-4, with 9 bases matching TRBD1. This CDR3 is 14 amino acids long. Germline CDR1 SGHNT, CDR2 YYREEE (reference sequence). The V segment lost 9 bases and the J segment 4 bases; nucleotides outside the gene matches: 7. The CDR3 loop is CATHTGGDNEKLFF. CDR3 DNA sequence: TGTGCCACTCATACAGGGGGCGATAATGAAAAACTGTTTTTT.

At least ten counts were recorded for this clonotype. This chain links TRBV28 with TRBJ1-1; 9 nucleotides align to TRBD1. This CDR3 comprises 13 residues. CDR1 and CDR2 (germline): MDHEN, SYDVKM. J lost 8 bases, V lost 4 bases, and 5 bases had no gene match. CDR3 sequence: CASSWGGQGEAFF. The CDR3 DNA follows: TGTGCCAGCAGTTGGGGGGGACAGGGCGAAGCTTTCTTT. The entire variable domain, with the rest obtained from reference TRBV28 and TRBJ1-1, is as follows: DVKVTQSSRYLVKRTGEKVFLECVQDMDHENMFWYRQDPGLGLRLIYFSYDVKMKEKGDIPEGYSVSREKKERFSLILESASTNQTSMYLCASSWGGQGEAFFGQGTRLTVV.

This clonotype was recorded many times. V usage is TRBV10-3 and J usage is TRBJ2-1; D is ambiguous. Germline V gives CDR1 ENHRY, CDR2 SYGVKD. V lost 2 bases and J lost 0, with 8 bases in between. This CDR3 region has 15 residues. CDR3 nucleotides: TGTGCCATCAGTGAGGGTCCGAGCTCCTACAATGAGCAGTTCTTC. Residues: CAISEGPSSYNEQFF.

This clonotype was counted only a few times. This rearrangement joins TRBV7-2 to TRBJ1-5, with 7 nucleotides matching TRBD1. V trimming: 5 bases; J trimming: 5 bases; junction bases outside the gene matches: 12. The CDR3 spans 16 residues. Germline V lookup: CDR1 SGHTA, CDR2 FQGNSA. The CDR3 DNA reads as TGTGCCAGCAGCCCCTACCGACAGGGAACACATCAGCCCCAGCATTTT. Encoded protein: CASSPYRQGTHQPQHF.

The chain recombines TRBV5-6 with TRBJ2-7; 9 bases align to TRBD1. V trimming: 5 bases; J trimming: 6 bases; junction bases outside the gene matches: 15. This CDR3 has 16 amino acids. Germline V gene data show CDR1 as SGHDT and CDR2 as YYEEEE. CDR3: CASSRITGQGLFEQYV. The CDR3 DNA reads TGTGCCAGCAGTCGGATTACGGGACAGGGACTTTTCGAGCAGTACGTC.

There are many counts of this clonotype. The chain carries TRBV20-1 and TRBJ2-3; 8 bases are a match to TRBD2. The CDR3 is made up of 18 amino acids. Losses at the gene ends were 5 bases for V and 0 bases for J; bases not matched to a gene: 16. Looked up from germline, CDR1 is DFQATT and CDR2 is SNEGSKA (reference sequence). The CDR3 loop is CSARGGTSPTTSTDTQYF. In DNA, the CDR3 is TGCAGTGCTCGTGGGGGGACTAGTCCGACGACTAGCACAGATACGCAGTATTTT.

This clonotype has ten or more counts. Written as DNA, the CDR3 is TGTGCCAGCAGCTACAGGGGTCTATTTGGAAATGAGCAGTTCTTC. This translates into CASSYRGLFGNEQFF. This chain connects TRBV6-2 or TRBV6-3 to TRBJ2-1, with 7 bases lining up with TRBD1. Germline V gives CDR1 MNHEY, CDR2 SVGEGT. The CDR3 covers 15 residues. V was pared by 6 bases and J by 7 bases, with 12 bases of the junction left unmatched.

This sequence joins TRBV6-5 and TRBJ2-4; 7 bases line up with TRBD1. The V and J ends lost 6 bases and 8 bases, in that order; junction bases with no gene match: 22. This CDR3 region has 18 residues. The V gene's germline CDR1 is MNHEY and CDR2 SVGAGI. Here the CDR3 reads CASSQNRGGLGGVDIQYF. CDR3 coding DNA: TGTGCCAGCAGCCAAAACAGAGGGGGCCTAGGGGGCGTGGACATTCAGTACTTC.

This clonotype was seen many times. The chain recombines TRBV9 with TRBJ1-2; 8 bases fit TRBD1. The junction had 8 bases not matched to a gene; V was cut back by 0 bases and J by 7 bases. Germline V CDR1 and CDR2: SGDLS, YYNGEE. The length of the CDR3 is 15 residues. For the CDR3, the DNA is TGTGCCAGCAGCGTAGAAGGACAGGGCCTCCTTGGCTACACCTTC. Protein product: CASSVEGQGLLGYTF.